The rows below give T cell receptor beta chains drawn from one sample of a study of T cell changes during pregnancy in multiple sclerosis. Here immunoSEQ multiplex PCR was the method, and the copy in TCRdb shows in-frame clones only, minus some. The table has about 53,000 clones, approximately 91% seen once. The sequencing used CD4+ T cells from peripheral blood mononuclear cells, collected in the third trimester of pregnancy. The receptors were gathered from a female donor with multiple sclerosis, enrolled in a pregnancy study. The CDR3 runs from the conserved cysteine through the conserved F or W.

CDR3: CASSSDRGNDYGYTF
V: TRBV5-4
J: TRBJ1-2

CDR3: CAVKGVNSPLHF
V: TRBV19
J: TRBJ1-6

CDR3: CASSFGTGRGYTF
V: TRBV7-3
J: TRBJ1-2

CDR3: CASSSGQARSVYEQYF
V: TRBV5-1
J: TRBJ2-7

CDR3: CASSPGGGGHTIYF
V: TRBV21-1
J: TRBJ1-3

CDR3: CAWRARLNTEAFF
V: TRBV30
J: TRBJ1-1

CDR3: CASSKQGGEAFF
V: TRBV5-4
J: TRBJ1-1

CDR3: CASSEGTTGELFF
V: TRBV2
J: TRBJ2-2

CDR3: CASRRLAGVNNEQFF
V: TRBV11-2
J: TRBJ2-1

CDR3: CATSGWEGVGADTQYF
V: TRBV15
J: TRBJ2-3

CDR3: CASSLSGTKGGYTF
V: TRBV7-2
J: TRBJ1-2

CDR3: CASTPSGDTTGELFF
V: TRBV11-2
J: TRBJ2-2

CDR3: CASSLTADQPQHF
V: TRBV5-1
J: TRBJ1-5

CDR3: CASSLGDRGNQPQHF
V: TRBV7-9
J: TRBJ1-5

CDR3: CATKTGLLGDTQYF
V: TRBV2
J: TRBJ2-3

CDR3: CASTLRVGVEREKLFF
V: TRBV19
J: TRBJ1-4

CDR3: CASSIQRTSGPYNEQFF
V: TRBV19
J: TRBJ2-1

CDR3: CASSLVTGGSEQYF
V: TRBV5-1
J: TRBJ2-7

CDR3: CASSAQSTGELFF
V: TRBV2
J: TRBJ2-2

CDR3: CASSVVGDAVQTQYF
V: TRBV9
J: TRBJ2-5

CDR3: CASSFDRGYEQYF
V: TRBV5-8
J: TRBJ2-7

CDR3: CASSIEGQETQYF
V: TRBV19
J: TRBJ2-5

CDR3: CASSQDRGQGNTEAFF
V: TRBV14
J: TRBJ1-1

CDR3: CAISPDSGFTEAFF
V: TRBV10-3
J: TRBJ1-1

CDR3: CASSISGGSKASKNIQYF
V: TRBV19
J: TRBJ2-4

CDR3: CASRRAGGGETQYF
V: TRBV6-5
J: TRBJ2-5

CDR3: CASSPGGGGQPQHF
V: TRBV6-5
J: TRBJ1-5

CDR3: CASSLQGVNTEAFF
V: TRBV5-4
J: TRBJ1-1

CDR3: CASSRYQETQYF
V: TRBV2
J: TRBJ2-5

CDR3: CAGAKETQYF
V: TRBV30
J: TRBJ2-5

CDR3: CASTRRGGDGYTF
V: TRBV5-4
J: TRBJ1-2

CDR3: CASSEDMDRNEKLFF
V: TRBV2
J: TRBJ1-4

CDR3: CASSSPRSGGSVNTEAFF
V: TRBV5-1
J: TRBJ1-1

CDR3: CASSSRTSHQYF
V: TRBV6-5
J: TRBJ2-4

CDR3: CASNPRDRVFSPLHF
V: TRBV19
J: TRBJ1-6

CDR3: CASSLAAGYGYGYTF
V: TRBV5-4
J: TRBJ1-2

CDR3: CASRPGVGEQFF
V: TRBV5-1
J: TRBJ2-1

CDR3: CASSLKGGTHKRDTQYF
V: TRBV7-3
J: TRBJ2-3

CDR3: CASSSTDRAGNTIYF
V: TRBV11-2
J: TRBJ1-3

CDR3: CASIPRDGYTDTQYF
V: TRBV19
J: TRBJ2-3

CDR3: CASSSWTGLAGYTF
V: TRBV6-5
J: TRBJ1-2

CDR3: CASRQLNTEAFF
V: TRBV2
J: TRBJ1-1

CDR3: CASSPGTGVLGEKLFF
V: TRBV5-6
J: TRBJ1-4

CDR3: CASSLLESNTEAFF
V: TRBV5-1
J: TRBJ1-1

CDR3: CACTRGLTPLHF
V: TRBV30
J: TRBJ1-6

CDR3: CAIRQAGVDTDTQYF
V: TRBV10-3
J: TRBJ2-3

CDR3: CASSPGQGEQYF
V: TRBV5-1
J: TRBJ2-7

CDR3: CSVKTGGDEKLFF
V: TRBV29-1
J: TRBJ1-4

CDR3: CASSLGDLPRSSYNSPLHF
V: TRBV5-1
J: TRBJ1-6

CDR3: CATSRGQYNQPQHF
V: TRBV15
J: TRBJ1-5